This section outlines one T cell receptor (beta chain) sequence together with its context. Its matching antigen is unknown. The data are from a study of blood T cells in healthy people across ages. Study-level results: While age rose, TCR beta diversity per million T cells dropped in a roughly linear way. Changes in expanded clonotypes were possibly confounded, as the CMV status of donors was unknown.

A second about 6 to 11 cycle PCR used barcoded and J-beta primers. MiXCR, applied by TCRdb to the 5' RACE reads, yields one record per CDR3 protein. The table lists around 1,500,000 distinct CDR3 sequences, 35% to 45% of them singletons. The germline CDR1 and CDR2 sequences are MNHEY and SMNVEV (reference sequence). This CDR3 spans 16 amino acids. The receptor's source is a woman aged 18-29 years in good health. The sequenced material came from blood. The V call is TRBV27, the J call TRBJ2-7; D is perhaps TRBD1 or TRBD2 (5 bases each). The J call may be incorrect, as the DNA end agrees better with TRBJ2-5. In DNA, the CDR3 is TGTGCCAGCAGTTTCTCCGGGACGCCCGGGCGAGAGACCCAGTACTTC. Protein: CASSFSGTPGRETQYF.